These 18 T cell receptor beta chains came from one sample sequenced in a study of blood T cell repertoires in COVID-19. Method: immunoSEQ multiplex PCR; TCRdb's copy keeps in-frame clones and lacks some. The sample carries 65,000 or so clones, approximately 90% recorded once. Sequenced sample: peripheral blood. These receptors came from a human donor with acute or convalescent COVID-19. The donor label of this sample is uncertain.

This chain connects TRBV7-2 to TRBJ1-2, with 7 bases lining up with TRBD1. Germline trimming cut 1 base from V and 4 bases from J; bases unmatched to any gene: 3. The CDR3 loop spans 14 amino acids. The germline gives CDR1 SGHTA, CDR2 FQGNSA. The CDR3 DNA is TGTGCCAGCAGCTTAGAAGCAGGGGGCTATGGCTACACCTTC. Residues: CASSLEAGGYGYTF.

DNA of the CDR3: TGTGCCAGCAGCTTAAGGACAGGGGGGAACACTGAAGCTTTCTTT. It codes for CASSLRTGGNTEAFF. V and J are TRBV11-2 and TRBJ1-1, with TRBD1 matching over 10 bases. Germline loops: CDR1 SGHAT, CDR2 FQNNGV. The V segment lost 2 bases and the J segment 1 base; nucleotides outside the gene matches: 1. The CDR3 extends over 15 amino acids.

The chain couples TRBV5-1 to TRBJ2-7; 11 bases fit TRBD2. CDR1 SGHRS and CDR2 YFSETQ come from the germline V gene. The ends lost 0 bases at V and 3 bases at J; junction bases unmatched: 8. The CDR3 has 17 amino acids. The CDR3 bases are TGCGCCAGCAGCTTGGTGGCTAGCGGGAGGACAGACTACGAGCAGTACTTC. This translates into CASSLVASGRTDYEQYF.

The chain combines TRBV18 with TRBJ1-2, with TRBD1 matching over 8 bases. This CDR3 is 15 amino acids long. Germline trimming cut 2 bases from V and 2 bases from J; bases unmatched to any gene: 4. Germline CDR1 KGHSH, CDR2 LQKENI. The CDR3 nucleotides read TGTGCCAGCTCACCAGCTAGACAGGGGAACTATGGCTACACCTTC. This encodes CASSPARQGNYGYTF.

The gene calls are TRBV28 and TRBJ1-6; TRBD1 is a possible D gene (6 bases). Germline V lookup: CDR1 MDHEN, CDR2 SYDVKM. The CDR3 loop spans 15 amino acids. The ends were cut back, 6 bases at V and 5 bases at J, with 14 bases in the middle. CDR3 in amino acids: CASSGQGIDNSPLHF. DNA for the CDR3: TGTGCCAGCAGCGGGCAGGGGATTGATAATTCACCCCTCCACTTT.

V gene TRBV6-5 combines with J gene TRBJ1-1; D is unclear. This CDR3 has 13 amino acids. CDR1 and CDR2 from the germline V gene are MNHEY and SVGAGI. Trimming cost V 7 bases and J 3 bases, with 12 bases left between them. CDR3 in amino acids: CASMGWRDTEAFF. The CDR3 DNA reads as TGTGCCAGCATGGGATGGAGGGACACTGAAGCTTTCTTT.

The chain joins TRBV3-1 (or the pseudogene TRBV3-2) to TRBJ2-5; 9 nucleotides align to TRBD2. The CDR3 consists of 17 residues. V gave up 3 bases and J gave up 3 bases; unmatched junction bases: 11. Germline CDR1 and CDR2: LGHDT and YNNKEL (reference sequence). CDR3 sequence reads: CASSQPPRGLAKETQYF. CDR3 bases: TGTGCCAGCAGCCAGCCACCAAGGGGACTAGCTAAAGAGACCCAGTACTTC.

The V call is TRBV9, the J call TRBJ2-6; 8 bases agree with TRBD1. Germline V gene data show CDR1 as SGDLS and CDR2 as YYNGEE. V lost 3 bases and J lost 4; bases outside the gene matches: 3. CDR3 size: 15 residues. The CDR3 here is CASSERQGGANVLTF. CDR3 DNA sequence: TGTGCCAGCAGCGAGAGACAGGGGGGGGCCAACGTCCTGACTTTC.

V usage is TRBV25-1 and J usage is TRBJ1-5, with TRBD1 matching 12 bases. The germline gives CDR1 MGHDK, CDR2 SYGVNS. This CDR3 contains 14 residues. V shed 6 bases and J 5 bases; nucleotides not matched to a gene: 2. The CDR3: CASSGTGGYQPQHF. The CDR3 bases are TGTGCCAGCAGCGGGACAGGGGGCTATCAGCCCCAGCATTTT. The full variable domain, completed using reference TRBV25-1 and TRBJ1-5, is EADIYQTPRYLVIGTGKKITLECSQTMGHDKMYWYQQDPGMELHLIHYSYGVNSTEKGDLSSESTVSRIRTEHFPLTLESARPSHTSQYLCASSGTGGYQPQHFGDGTRLSIL.

The chain recombines TRBV28 with TRBJ1-5; 8 bases align to TRBD1. The CDR3 sequence is 14 residues long. J gave up 3 bases and V 6 bases, and 4 bases lay outside the gene matches. Germline V gene lookup returns CDR1 MDHEN and CDR2 SYDVKM. The CDR3 DNA sequence: TGTGCCAGCAGGCTGGGACAGGTCAATCAGCCCCAGCATTTT. It codes for CASRLGQVNQPQHF.

The genes are TRBV6-5 and TRBJ2-5, with 8 positions matching TRBD1. V was pared by 2 bases and J by 4 bases, with 6 bases of the junction left unmatched. Germline V gives CDR1 MNHEY, CDR2 SVGAGI. The CDR3 is 15 amino acids. The CDR3, as DNA: TGTGCCAGCAGTTACGCAGGGGGCGTCGGAGAGACCCAGTACTTC. Translation: CASSYAGGVGETQYF.

The chain uses TRBV3-1 (or the pseudogene TRBV3-2) and TRBJ2-3, with D perhaps TRBD1 (6 bases). CDR3 size: 15 residues. Trimming removed 0 bases at V and 6 bases at J, with 13 bases between. Germline CDR1 reads LGHDT; CDR2 reads YNNKEL (reference sequence). The CDR3 DNA sequence: TGTGCCAGCAGCCAAGAGAGATGGGGGCAGGATACGCAGTATTTT. Translated, it gives CASSQERWGQDTQYF.

V usage is TRBV2 and J usage is TRBJ1-1, with D perhaps TRBD1 (5 bases). The germline V and J ends were trimmed by 2 bases and 3 bases, with 10 bases remaining between them. The CDR3 sequence is 14 residues long. Germline lookup yields CDR1 SNHLY and CDR2 FYNNEI. CDR3 protein: CASSERGEYTEAFF. CDR3 nucleotides: TGTGCCAGCAGTGAACGGGGGGAGTACACTGAAGCTTTCTTT.

V usage is TRBV19 and J usage is TRBJ2-1, with a weak D call TRBD2 (5 bases). The V and J ends lost 2 bases and 8 bases respectively, with 10 bases between them. Looked up from germline, CDR1 is LNHDA and CDR2 is SQIVND (reference sequence). The CDR3 runs to 13 residues. CDR3 nucleotides: TGTGCCAGTAGTATAAGGACTTTCGATGAGCAGTTCTTC. The encoded protein is CASSIRTFDEQFF.

CDR3 in amino acids: CASSGGLADNEQFF. CDR3 in DNA: TGTGCCAGCAGCGGGGGACTAGCGGACAATGAGCAGTTCTTC. The chain recombines TRBV7-3 with TRBJ2-1; 11 nucleotides align to TRBD2. CDR1 SGHTA and CDR2 FQGTGA come from the germline V gene. V dropped 5 bases and J dropped 5; count of bases not matched to a gene: 2. This CDR3 is built from 14 residues.

The gene calls are TRBV11-2 and TRBJ2-2; TRBD1 might be the D (6 bases). Between the trimmed V and J ends, which lost 2 bases and 7 bases, there was a span of 14 bases. In germline, CDR1 is SGHAT, CDR2 FQNNGV. The length of the CDR3 is 15 residues. The CDR3: CASSLTQGQGGELFF. The CDR3 coding sequence is TGTGCCAGCAGCTTAACCCAGGGACAAGGCGGGGAGCTGTTTTTT. The full variable domain, its missing parts supplied by reference TRBV11-2 and TRBJ2-2, is EAGVAQSPRYKIIEKRQSVAFWCNPISGHATLYWYQQILGQGPKLLIQFQNNGVVDDSQLPKDRFSAERLKGVDSTLKIQPAKLEDSAVYLCASSLTQGQGGELFFGEGSRLTVL.

J is TRBJ1-5 and V is TRBV5-4, with D uncertain. Per germline, CDR1 SGHNT and CDR2 YYREEE (reference sequence). This CDR3 region has 14 residues. Trimming removed 0 bases from V and 6 bases from J, with 10 bases in between. The CDR3 protein is CASSLGGWSQPQHF. The CDR3 region has the DNA TGTGCCAGCAGCTTGGGAGGTTGGAGTCAGCCCCAGCATTTT. The whole variable domain, filled in from reference TRBV5-4 and TRBJ1-5, reads ETGVTQSPTHLIKTRGQQVTLRCSSQSGHNTVSWYQQALGQGPQFIFQYYREEENGRGNFPPRFSGLQFPNYSSELNVNALELDDSALYLCASSLGGWSQPQHFGDGTRLSIL.

The gene calls are TRBV7-8 and TRBJ2-5; 7 bases match TRBD1. This CDR3 is 13 amino acids long. Germline lookup yields CDR1 SGHVS and CDR2 FQNEAQ. V shed 5 bases and J 3 bases; nucleotides not matched to a gene: 3. CDR3 in amino acids: CASSRQGKETQYF. CDR3 nucleotide sequence: TGTGCCAGCAGCCGACAGGGAAAAGAGACCCAGTACTTC.